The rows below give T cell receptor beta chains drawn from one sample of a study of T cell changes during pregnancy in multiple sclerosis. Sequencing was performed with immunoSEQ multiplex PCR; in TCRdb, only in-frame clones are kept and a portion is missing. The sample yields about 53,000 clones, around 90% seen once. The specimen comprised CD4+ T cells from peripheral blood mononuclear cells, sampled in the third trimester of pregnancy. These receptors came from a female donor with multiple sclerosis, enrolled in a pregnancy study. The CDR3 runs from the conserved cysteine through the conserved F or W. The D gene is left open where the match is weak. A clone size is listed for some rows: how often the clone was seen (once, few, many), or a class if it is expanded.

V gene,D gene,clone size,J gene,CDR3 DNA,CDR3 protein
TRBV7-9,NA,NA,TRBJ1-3,TGTGCCAGCAGCTTAGAACAGGGAATCGCTGGAAACACCATATATTTT,CASSLEQGIAGNTIYF
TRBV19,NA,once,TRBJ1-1,TGTGCCAGTAGTATACAGGGAGGGTACACTGAAGCTTTCTTT,CASSIQGGYTEAFF
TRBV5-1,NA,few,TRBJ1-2,TGCGCCAGCAGCTTGCTGGGGGAGGCTGGCTACACCTTC,CASSLLGEAGYTF
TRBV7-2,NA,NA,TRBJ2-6,TGTGCCAGCAGCTTACGGACAGTAGACTCTGGGGCCAACGTCCTGACTTTC,CASSLRTVDSGANVLTF
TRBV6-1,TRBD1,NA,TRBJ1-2,TGTGCCAGCAGCCCGGGACAGGGTAACTATGGCTACACCTTC,CASSPGQGNYGYTF
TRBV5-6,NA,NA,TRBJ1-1,TGTGCCAGCAGCTCCAGGGGTGGGGACACTGAAGCTTTCTTT,CASSSRGGDTEAFF
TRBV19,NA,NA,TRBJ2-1,TGTGCCAGTAGTATAGTCAGGGGCCGGAGCTCCTACAATGAGCAGTTCTTC,CASSIVRGRSSYNEQFF
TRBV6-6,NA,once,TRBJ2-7,TGTGCCAGCAGTTACTTGTTAGGCAGGGGAGTCCACGAGCAGTACTTC,CASSYLLGRGVHEQYF
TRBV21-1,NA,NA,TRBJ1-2,TGTGCCAGCAGCAAAAGGTTCACTCCCGGGACAGATAACTATGGCTACACCTTC,CASSKRFTPGTDNYGYTF
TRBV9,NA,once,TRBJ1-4,TGTGCCAGCAGCGGGGGGCTCTCAACTAATGAAAAACTGTTTTTT,CASSGGLSTNEKLFF
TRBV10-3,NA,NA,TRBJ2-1,TGTGCCATCAGTGGCCCGAGCTCCTACAATGAGCAGTTCTTC,CAISGPSSYNEQFF
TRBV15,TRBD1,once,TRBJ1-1,TGTGCCACCAGTGCGGGACAGGTGATCCCTGAAGCTTTCTTT,CATSAGQVIPEAFF
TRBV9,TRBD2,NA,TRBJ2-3,TGTGCCAGCAGCGTAGGGTTGGATAGCGGGGGGGCCACAGATACGCAGTATTTT,CASSVGLDSGGATDTQYF
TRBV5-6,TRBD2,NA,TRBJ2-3,TGTGCCAGCAGCACCGGGACTACACTTCGCACAGATACGCAGTATTTT,CASSTGTTLRTDTQYF
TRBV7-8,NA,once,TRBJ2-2,TGTGCCAGCAGCGTCACGGCACACGCGGTCTCATCCAGCACCGGGGAGCTGTTTTTT,CASSVTAHAVSSSTGELFF
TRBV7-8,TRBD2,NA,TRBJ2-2,TGTGCCAGCAGCCCTAGTGCTAGCGGGGGGGCGGTCTTCTCCGGGGAGCTGTTTTTT,CASSPSASGGAVFSGELFF
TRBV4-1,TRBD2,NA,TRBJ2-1,TGCGCCAGCAGCCAAGTCCTAGCGGGGACTTTGGTCAATGAGCAGTTCTTC,CASSQVLAGTLVNEQFF
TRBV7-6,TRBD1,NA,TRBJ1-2,TGTGCCAGCAGCTTAGAGACAGGGTCCCACTATGGCTACACCTTC,CASSLETGSHYGYTF
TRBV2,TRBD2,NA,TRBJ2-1,TGTGCCAGCGTTCCACCACTCGGGCTGGCGGGGGAAACAAATGAGCAGTTCTTC,CASVPPLGLAGETNEQFF
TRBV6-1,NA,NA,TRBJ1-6,TGTGCCAGCAGTCACAGAGATAATTCACCCCTCCACTTT,CASSHRDNSPLHF
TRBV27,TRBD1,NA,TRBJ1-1,TGTGCCACCAGGGGGCCAGGTACGAACACTGAAGCTTTCTTT,CATRGPGTNTEAFF
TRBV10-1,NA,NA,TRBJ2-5,TGCGCCAGCAGTGAGTCGGGTTGGGCTGGAATAGAGACCCAGTACTTC,CASSESGWAGIETQYF
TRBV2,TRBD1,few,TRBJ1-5,TGTGCCAGCAGGACAGGGTCGTCTCAGCCCCAGCATTTT,CASRTGSSQPQHF
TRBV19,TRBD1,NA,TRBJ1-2,TGTGCCAGTACTCCGGACAGGGCCTATGGCTACACCTTC,CASTPDRAYGYTF
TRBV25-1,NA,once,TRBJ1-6,TGTGCCAGCAGTGAATCAGGGGCCCCCTGGTCCCTCCACTTT,CASSESGAPWSLHF
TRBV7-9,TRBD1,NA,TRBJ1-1,TGTGCCAGCAGCCTGTTACAGGGGGCAGTTGAAGCTTTCTTT,CASSLLQGAVEAFF
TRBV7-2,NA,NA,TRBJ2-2,TGTGCCAGCACCAACCCAACTGACACCGGGGAGCTGTTTTTT,CASTNPTDTGELFF
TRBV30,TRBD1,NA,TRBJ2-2,TGTGCCTGGAGTTCGGGACAGGGGAACACCGGGGAGCTGTTTTTT,CAWSSGQGNTGELFF
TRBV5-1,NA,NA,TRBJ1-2,TGCGCCAGCAGCTTGAGACTACAGGGCGCCTATGGCTACACCTTC,CASSLRLQGAYGYTF
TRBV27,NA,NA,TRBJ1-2,TGTGCCAGCAGTTTATCGACGGACATCGTAAACTATGGCTACACCTTC,CASSLSTDIVNYGYTF
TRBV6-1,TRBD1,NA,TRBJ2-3,TGTGCCAGCAGCCGGACAGGACCCACAGATACGCAGTATTTT,CASSRTGPTDTQYF
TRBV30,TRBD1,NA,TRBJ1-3,TGTGCCTGGAGTCGGACAGGCTCTGGAAACACCATATATTTT,CAWSRTGSGNTIYF
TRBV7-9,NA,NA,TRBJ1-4,TGTGCCAGCAGCCCACCGGGGGTTATTGGTAATGAAAAACTGTTTTTT,CASSPPGVIGNEKLFF
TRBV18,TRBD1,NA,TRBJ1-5,TGTGCCAGCTCACCGATACAGGGGAAGGGCAATCAGCCCCAGCATTTT,CASSPIQGKGNQPQHF
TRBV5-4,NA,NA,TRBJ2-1,TGTGCCAGCAGCTTGGGACTAGGGGTTAACAATGAGCAGTTCTTC,CASSLGLGVNNEQFF
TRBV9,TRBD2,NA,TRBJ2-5,TGTGCCAGCAGCGTAGCTCCGGGGGGTTTTGGCCAAGAGACCCAGTACTTC,CASSVAPGGFGQETQYF
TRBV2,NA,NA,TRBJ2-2,TGTGCCAGCAGGCGGACAGTCACCGGGGAGCTGTTTTTT,CASRRTVTGELFF
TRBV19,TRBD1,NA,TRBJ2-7,TGTGCCAGTAGACAACTCCTCCCCGGGACAGGGCCGTCCGAGCAGTACTTC,CASRQLLPGTGPSEQYF
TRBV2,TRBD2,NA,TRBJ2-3,TGTGCCAGCAGTGGACTAGCGGGGGGCCAGGAGACAGATACGCAGTATTTT,CASSGLAGGQETDTQYF
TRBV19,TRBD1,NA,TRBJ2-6,TGTGCCAGTAGTGCCCAACAGGGGACTGGGGCCAACGTCCTGACTTTC,CASSAQQGTGANVLTF
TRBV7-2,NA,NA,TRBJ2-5,TGTGCCAGCAGCTTAGTACGGGGGGCCGGAGAGACCCAGTACTTC,CASSLVRGAGETQYF
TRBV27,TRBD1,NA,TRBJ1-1,TGTGCCAGCATTCTAAGACAGGGGGCGGCTGAAGCTTTCTTT,CASILRQGAAEAFF
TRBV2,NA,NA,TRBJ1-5,TGTGCCAGCAGTGAAGTACTGAAGCCCCAGCATTTT,CASSEVLKPQHF
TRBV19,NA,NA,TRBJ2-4,TGTGCCAGTAGTATAAATCGGCCAGGCATAGCCAAAAACATTCAGTACTTC,CASSINRPGIAKNIQYF
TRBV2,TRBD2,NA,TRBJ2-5,TGTGCCAGCAGTGAACGGGGGGGCGAGACCCAGTACTTC,CASSERGGETQYF
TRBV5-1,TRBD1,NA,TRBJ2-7,TGCGCCAGCAGTCAAGGGACGGGACAGGGCCCTGGCGAGCAGTACTTC,CASSQGTGQGPGEQYF
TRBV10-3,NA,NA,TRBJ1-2,TGTGCCATCAGTGACCACCAGGGGAATTACTATGGCTACACCTTC,CAISDHQGNYYGYTF
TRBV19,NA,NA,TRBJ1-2,TGTGCCAGCAATTACTGGGGGGTCCCAAAAGGCTACACCTTC,CASNYWGVPKGYTF
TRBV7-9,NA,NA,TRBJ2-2,TGTGCCAGCAGCTTAAAAAGACTGGGGAAAGGGAGCGGGGAGCTGTTTTTT,CASSLKRLGKGSGELFF
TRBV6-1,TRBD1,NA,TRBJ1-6,TGTGCCAGCAGTGAAGTAACCGGTTCTCTGGGACAGAAGGAGTATAATTCACCCCTCCACTTT,CASSEVTGSLGQKEYNSPLHF
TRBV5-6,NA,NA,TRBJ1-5,TGTGCCAGCAGCTTGGGACAGGCCAATAATCAGCCCCAGCATTTT,CASSLGQANNQPQHF
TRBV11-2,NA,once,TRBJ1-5,TGTGCCAGCAGCTCCGGAGACCGGGACAATCAGCCCCAGCATTTT,CASSSGDRDNQPQHF
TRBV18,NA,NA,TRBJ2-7,TGTGCCAGCTCACCAACAGGAACCCCTACCAGCGAGCAGTACTTC,CASSPTGTPTSEQYF
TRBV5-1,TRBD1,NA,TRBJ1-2,TGCGCCAGCAGCTTGGACAGGGGAGACGGCTACACCTTC,CASSLDRGDGYTF
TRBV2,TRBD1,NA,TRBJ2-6,TGTGCCAGCAGGGGACAGGGGCCTGGGGCCAACGTCCTGACTTTC,CASRGQGPGANVLTF